This T cell receptor (beta chain) was retrieved from a study of T cell responses to AZD1222 COVID-19 vaccine. Findings and caveats of the study: Receipt of two AZD1222 doses was followed by a rise in Spike-specific TCR breadth and depth. Seropositivity was recorded at baseline in only 6 or 7 AZD1222 recipients.

The V gene end was trimmed by 6 bases and the J gene end by 1 base; junction bases not matched to a gene: 5. CDR1 is WSHSY, CDR2 SAAADI, per germline. There are 14 residues in the CDR3. With respect to this clone: Its matching antigen is unknown.

The assay was immunoSEQ multiplex PCR, and TCRdb's table has in-frame clones only and misses some. The sample lists 140,000 to 150,000 clones; roughly 89% were seen once. This TCR was recovered from an adult who received the MenACWY meningococcal vaccine as a control. The sequencing here drew on peripheral blood, taken 28 days after the second dose of the MenACWY control vaccine. The rearrangement joins TRBV10-2 to TRBJ1-1; TRBD1 aligns across 7 bases. The CDR3 coding sequence is TGCGCCAGCAGGATGACAGGGACGAACACTGAAGCTTTCTTT. Translation gives CASRMTGTNTEAFF.